Each of the 27 T cell receptor beta chains below was sequenced from the same sample in a study of HIV-infected children after antiretroviral therapy interruption. RNA-based 3' RACE libraries used unique molecular identifiers. One entry per CDR3 protein, called by TCRdb with MiXCR from the 3' RACE reads. The data contain some 90,000 distinct CDR3 sequences, approximately 6.9% of them singletons. Noted treatment: PENTA 11 planned treatment interruption arm or continuous ART arm. The source material was CD45RA+ CD4+ T cells from PBMCs, pooled from several time points, sampled from a donor given antiretroviral therapy, either interrupted or continuous. Regarding subset: naive CD4+ CD45RA+ CD45RO- T cells. These receptors came from a pool of human donors with HIV.

The chain recombines TRBV5-1 with TRBJ2-5; the D gene is possibly TRBD1 (6 bases). The germline gives CDR1 SGHRS, CDR2 YFSETQ. Trimming cost V 4 bases and J 5 bases, with 12 bases left between them. This CDR3 has 13 residues. The CDR3 loop is CASSPGVSETQYF. The CDR3 DNA reads as TGCGCCAGCAGCCCAGGGGTATCGGAGACCCAGTACTTC.

This clonotype was detected many times. This rearrangement joins TRBV14 to TRBJ2-3, with D hard to call. Per the germline V gene, CDR1 is SGHDN and CDR2 is FVKESK. Trimming stripped 1 base from V and 6 bases from J, with 11 bases between. CDR3 length: 14 residues. The CDR3 DNA sequence: TGTGCCAGCAGCCAAGCCCGGTTTGAGGATACGCAGTATTTT. Translated: CASSQARFEDTQYF.

The V call is TRBV7-3, the J call TRBJ2-1, with D uncertain. The CDR3 consists of 13 residues. Germline values: CDR1 SGHTA, CDR2 FQGTGA. The V and J ends lost 3 bases and 9 bases respectively, with 12 bases between them. CDR3: CASSLTIESEQFF. CDR3 sequence (DNA): TGTGCCAGCAGCTTGACCATAGAGAGTGAGCAGTTCTTC.

This clonotype was seen at least ten times. Written as DNA, the CDR3 is TGTGCCACCAGCAGAGATAGGGGGGACGAGCAGTACTTC. This encodes CATSRDRGDEQYF. The gene calls are TRBV15 and TRBJ2-7; perhaps D is TRBD1 or TRBD2 (6 bases each). The CDR3 contains 13 residues. The V gene's germline CDR1 is LNHNV and CDR2 YYDKDF (reference sequence). V shed 0 bases and J shed 5 bases, with 8 bases lying between them.

This clonotype was counted at least ten times. This chain uses TRBV6-5 with TRBJ2-3; D ambiguous. This CDR3 comprises 13 residues. With 8 bases removed from V and 4 bases from J, the gap between germline ends came to 13 bases. Germline V gene sequence: CDR1 MNHEY, CDR2 SVGAGI. The CDR3: CASRSRVADTQYF. CDR3 DNA: TGTGCCAGCCGGAGTCGGGTCGCAGATACGCAGTATTTT.

This clonotype was recorded at least ten times. The chain is built from TRBV18 and TRBJ2-7; 11 nucleotides line up with TRBD2. The CDR3 is 16 amino acids. V was pared by 1 base and J by 3 bases, with 5 bases of the junction left unmatched. Germline V CDR1 and CDR2: KGHSH, LQKENI. The CDR3: CASSPRRLAGFYEQYF. The CDR3 region has the DNA TGTGCCAGCTCACCACGGCGACTAGCGGGGTTCTACGAGCAGTACTTC.

This clonotype was seen at least ten times. One junction end does not reproduce the germline sequence, and a read error may be involved. The chain employs TRBV6-6 and TRBJ2-3; D unclear. The germline V gene encodes CDR1 MNHNY and CDR2 SVGAGI (reference sequence). This CDR3 is 12 amino acids long. The CDR3 sequence: CASSDGAETLYF. As DNA, the CDR3 is TGTGCCAGCAGTGATGGTGCAGAAACGCTGTATTTT.

This clonotype was observed many times. V gene TRBV7-3 combines with J gene TRBJ1-1; no clear D gene. Trimming removed 2 bases from V and 2 bases from J, with 6 bases in between. Germline CDR1 and CDR2: SGHTA and FQGTGA. The CDR3 spans 13 residues. The CDR3 DNA reads TGTGCCAGCAGCTTACGGGCAAACACTGAAGCTTTCTTT. The encoded protein is CASSLRANTEAFF.

Many counts were recorded for this clonotype. V and J are TRBV5-1 and TRBJ2-4; D ambiguous. Germline CDR1 SGHRS, CDR2 YFSETQ. The CDR3 length is 13 residues. The V and J ends lost 4 bases and 7 bases respectively, with 12 bases between them. Here the CDR3 reads CASSPALGNIQYF. Written as DNA, the CDR3 is TGCGCCAGCAGCCCTGCCCTGGGGAACATTCAGTACTTC.

In its sample, this clonotype was seen many times. J is TRBJ2-1 and V is TRBV2; D gene uncertain. Germline CDR1 and CDR2: SNHLY and FYNNEI. This CDR3 has 15 amino acids. V was trimmed by 3 bases and J by 0 bases, leaving 9 bases between them. The CDR3 coding sequence is TGTGCCAGCAGTGATGACTTCCTCTCCTACAATGAGCAGTTCTTC. It translates to CASSDDFLSYNEQFF.

The chain couples TRBV5-1 to TRBJ2-3, with 11 bases that match TRBD1. There are 16 residues in the CDR3. The germline gives CDR1 SGHRS, CDR2 YFSETQ. V was pared by 4 bases and J by 4 bases, with 8 bases of the junction left unmatched. CDR3 sequence (DNA): TGCGCCAGCAGCCCGGACAGGGGGCGAAGACCAGATACGCAGTATTTT. This gives the protein CASSPDRGRRPDTQYF.

The chain has TRBV5-1 and TRBJ2-1; TRBD2 is a possible D gene (5 bases). V lost 0 bases and J lost 10, with 8 bases in between. This CDR3 has 12 residues. The germline V gene encodes CDR1 SGHRS and CDR2 YFSETQ. CDR3 nucleotides: TGCGCCAGCAGCTTGGCCGGGGTAGAGCAGTTCTTC. This gives the protein CASSLAGVEQFF. The full variable domain, completed using reference TRBV5-1 and TRBJ2-1, is KAGVTQTPRYLIKTRGQQVTLSCSPISGHRSVSWYQQTPGQGLQFLFEYFSETQRNKGNFPGRFSGRQFSNSRSEMNVSTLELGDSALYLCASSLAGVEQFFGPGTRLTVL.

There are many counts of this clonotype. This chain joins TRBV6-6 and TRBJ2-2; D call uncertain. CDR1 is MNHNY, CDR2 SVGAGI, per germline (reference sequence). CDR3 length: 15 amino acids. Trimming pared 0 bases from V and 7 bases from J, leaving 12 bases between. CDR3 sequence (DNA): TGTGCCAGCAGTTACTCGTTGCGGATCTTCGGGGAGCTGTTTTTT. It codes for CASSYSLRIFGELFF.

This clonotype was counted ten times or more. This chain connects TRBV10-3 to TRBJ2-7; D perhaps matches TRBD2 (6 bases). V lost 0 bases and J lost 2, with 26 bases in between. This CDR3 has 20 amino acids. The V gene's germline CDR1 is ENHRY and CDR2 SYGVKD. For the CDR3, the DNA is TGTGCCATCAGTGAGTCGCGGGACTTTACCCAACAGAGGGGAACCTACGAGCAGTACTTC. Its translation: CAISESRDFTQQRGTYEQYF.

This clonotype was seen a single time. CDR3 protein: CASTSRLAGRTDTQYF. The CDR3 DNA reads as TGTGCCAGTACCAGCCGACTAGCGGGCCGCACAGATACGCAGTATTTT. The V gene is TRBV19, the J gene TRBJ2-3, with TRBD2 matching 10 bases. This CDR3 has 16 residues. Looked up from germline, CDR1 is LNHDA and CDR2 is SQIVND (reference sequence). V was clipped by 7 bases and J by 1 base; unmatched bases: 8.

This clonotype was seen many times. The rearrangement uses TRBV27 and TRBJ2-1; 8 nucleotides agree with TRBD1. Germline V gives CDR1 MNHEY, CDR2 SMNVEV (reference sequence). The V gene end was trimmed by 5 bases and the J gene end by 7 bases; junction bases not matched to a gene: 7. The CDR3 is 14 residues long. The CDR3 sequence is CASSGSGTGNEQFF. As DNA, the CDR3 is TGTGCCAGCAGTGGTTCCGGGACAGGTAATGAGCAGTTCTTC.

This clonotype was detected ten times or more. The chain uses TRBV20-1 and TRBJ1-2; maybe TRBD1 (5 bases). The CDR3 consists of 15 residues. Germline assignment: CDR1 DFQATT and CDR2 SNEGSKA (reference sequence). Deletions cut 0 bases from V and 8 bases from J, with 19 bases between. DNA of the CDR3: TGCAGTGCTAGAGATCGTCGGCAGGGAGCGGAGGGCTACACCTTC. This translates into CSARDRRQGAEGYTF.

This clonotype was counted at least ten times. V usage is TRBV28 and J usage is TRBJ1-6, with a possible D match to TRBD1 (5 bases). Germline-derived CDR1 and CDR2 are MDHEN and SYDVKM. V dropped 1 base and J dropped 10 bases, with 11 bases sitting between them. The CDR3 is 14 amino acids. CDR3 protein: CASSLSGVGSPLHF. The CDR3 DNA follows: TGTGCCAGCAGTTTATCGGGGGTAGGGTCACCCCTCCACTTT.

This clonotype was detected many times. This rearrangement joins TRBV6-6 to TRBJ1-3; TRBD1 is a possible D gene (5 bases). The CDR3 totals 15 residues. Germline V gene lookup returns CDR1 MNHNY and CDR2 SVGAGI (reference sequence). V was pared by 2 bases and J by 4 bases, with 12 bases between. DNA for the CDR3: TGTGCCAGCAGTTACCTCCGGGGCGTGGGAAACACCATATATTTT. Translating it yields CASSYLRGVGNTIYF.

This clonotype counts as medium-sized. The chain has TRBV5-5 and TRBJ2-3; D is undetermined. The CDR3 runs 13 residues. Looked up from germline, CDR1 is SGHKS and CDR2 is YYEKEE (reference sequence). The V end lost 3 bases, the J end lost 0 bases, and 5 bases lay between the germline ends. CDR3 sequence: CASSWTSTDTQYF. The CDR3, as DNA: TGTGCCAGCAGCTGGACCAGCACAGATACGCAGTATTTT.

CDR3 amino acids: CAASRGCEPNIQYF. CDR3 DNA sequence: TGTGCCGCGTCTCGGGGCTGTGAGCCAAACATTCAGTACTTC. The chain has TRBV12-1 and TRBJ2-4; TRBD2 is taken as the D call from the table, unchecked against the DNA. TRBV12-1 is listed as a pseudogene. The CDR3 has 14 residues.

This clonotype was seen repeatedly, ten times or more. V gene TRBV12-3 or TRBV12-4 combines with J gene TRBJ2-7; D might be TRBD2 (6 bases). CDR3 length: 15 amino acids. V lost 5 bases and J lost 5, with 19 bases in between. The CDR3 DNA reads TGTGCCAGCAGTCCCAGGGACTTCCCTCCCCACGAGCAGTACTTC. Protein sequence: CASSPRDFPPHEQYF.

A few counts support this clonotype. This chain joins TRBV11-1 and TRBJ2-3; tentative D call: TRBD1 (6 bases). The CDR3 consists of 15 residues. Trimming cost V 5 bases and J 3 bases, with 15 bases left between them. CDR1 is SGHAT and CDR2 is FQDESV in the germline V gene (reference sequence). CDR3 sequence reads: CASSPQKGETDTQYF. The CDR3 DNA follows: TGTGCCAGCAGCCCCCAAAAGGGGGAAACAGATACGCAGTATTTT.

There are a few counts of this clonotype. The V call is TRBV3-1, the J call TRBJ1-6, with 8 bases that match TRBD1. Germline values: CDR1 LGHDT, CDR2 YNNKEL (reference sequence). J was trimmed by 10 bases and V by 4 bases; bases with no gene match: 6. CDR3 size: 14 residues. CDR3 region: CASSPATGVSPLHF. The CDR3 DNA follows: TGTGCCAGCAGCCCGGCGACAGGGGTATCACCCCTCCACTTT.

The table lists this clonotype with many counts. The chain uses TRBV27 and TRBJ2-1; 9 nucleotides align to TRBD1. V lost 2 bases to trimming and J lost 7 bases; unmatched junction nucleotides: 9. Germline values: CDR1 MNHEY, CDR2 SMNVEV (reference sequence). This CDR3 region has 16 residues. The CDR3 sequence is CASSLLGDRVWNEQFF. CDR3 nucleotides: TGTGCCAGCAGTTTACTAGGGGACAGGGTCTGGAATGAGCAGTTCTTC.

This clonotype came up many times. The chain carries TRBV20-1 and TRBJ2-3, with TRBD2 matching 10 bases. V lost 5 bases and J lost 6; bases outside the gene matches: 8. There are 14 residues in the CDR3. The germline CDR1 and CDR2 sequences are DFQATT and SNEGSKA (reference sequence). The CDR3 loop reads CSAPKRGGPDTQYF. The CDR3 region has the DNA TGCAGTGCTCCTAAGCGGGGGGGCCCCGATACGCAGTATTTT.

This clonotype occurred many times. CDR3 protein: CASSSQGANEKLFF. In DNA form, the CDR3 reads TGTGCCAGCAGTTCCCAAGGAGCTAATGAAAAACTGTTTTTT. The chain joins TRBV6-5 to TRBJ1-4; the D is unclear. V was cut by 4 bases and J by 3 bases, with 9 bases left in between. The CDR3 sequence is 14 residues long. CDR1 and CDR2 from the germline V gene are MNHEY and SVGAGI.